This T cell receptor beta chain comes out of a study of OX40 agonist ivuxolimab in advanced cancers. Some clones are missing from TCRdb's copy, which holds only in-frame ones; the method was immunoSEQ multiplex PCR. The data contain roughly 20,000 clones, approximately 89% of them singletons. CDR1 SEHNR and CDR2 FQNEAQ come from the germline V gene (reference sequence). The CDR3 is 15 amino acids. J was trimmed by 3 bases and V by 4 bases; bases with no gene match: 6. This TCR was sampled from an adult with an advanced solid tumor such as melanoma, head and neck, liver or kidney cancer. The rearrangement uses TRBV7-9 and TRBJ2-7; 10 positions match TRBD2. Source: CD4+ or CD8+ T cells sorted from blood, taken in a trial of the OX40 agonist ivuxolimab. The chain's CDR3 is CASSSLERGGYEQYF. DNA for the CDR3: TGTGCCAGCAGCTCCCTGGAGCGGGGGGGCTACGAGCAGTACTTC.